A single sample gave rise to the 10 T cell receptor beta chains below, sequenced in a study of PD-1 blockade in classical Hodgkin lymphoma. Using immunoSEQ multiplex PCR, the repertoire was profiled, and TCRdb retains in-frame clones only, with some absent. This sample has about 97,000 clones; 80% to 85% occur once, and the top ten carry 9% to 15%. With no exception, relapse followed autologous stem cell transplantation in all patients, and brentuximab vedotin exposure varied. The specimen comprised peripheral blood mononuclear cells (PBMCs), sampled at baseline. Receptors originate from a human donor with classical Hodgkin lymphoma.

The rearrangement joins TRBV28 to TRBJ2-1, with TRBD2 matching over 7 bases. V shed 2 bases, J shed 0 bases, and the junction held 4 bases outside the gene matches. This CDR3 region has 16 residues. CDR1 and CDR2 (germline): MDHEN, SYDVKM. The CDR3 coding sequence is TGTGCCAGCAGTTTAGGGACTAACCCCTCCTACAATGAGCAGTTCTTC. As protein: CASSLGTNPSYNEQFF.

This clone has a handful of counts. The chain uses TRBV6-1 and TRBJ2-2; D call uncertain. Deletions cut 4 bases from V and 0 bases from J, with 9 bases between. Germline V gene sequence: CDR1 MNHNS, CDR2 SASEGT. The CDR3 sequence is 15 residues long. In DNA form, the CDR3 reads TGTGCCAGCAGTGTTAGTGGAGCGAACACCGGGGAGCTGTTTTTT. This translates into CASSVSGANTGELFF.

The chain joins TRBV27 to TRBJ2-5; 10 bases are a match to TRBD2. Losses at the gene ends were 5 bases for V and 4 bases for J; bases not matched to a gene: 4. This CDR3 comprises 14 residues. Germline V gene sequence: CDR1 MNHEY, CDR2 SMNVEV (reference sequence). CDR3 region: CASSPRLAGETQYF. The CDR3 bases are TGTGCCAGCAGTCCCCGACTAGCGGGAGAGACCCAGTACTTC.

The chain recombines TRBV9 with TRBJ1-4; D is undetermined. Trimming took off 3 bases at V and 5 bases at J, with 11 bases between the two ends. The CDR3 is made up of 14 amino acids. Germline-derived CDR1 and CDR2 are SGDLS and YYNGEE. CDR3 amino acids: CASSGIGLNEKLFF. In nucleotides, the CDR3 is TGTGCCAGCAGCGGGATCGGCTTAAATGAAAAACTGTTTTTT.

The chain combines TRBV30 with TRBJ2-7; 9 bases match TRBD1. The CDR3 is made up of 13 amino acids. Looked up from germline, CDR1 is GTSNPN and CDR2 is SVGIG (reference sequence). V was pared by 4 bases and J by 7 bases, with 8 bases of the junction left unmatched. The CDR3 reads CAWTPVTGGEQYF. The CDR3 nucleotides are TGTGCCTGGACTCCGGTGACAGGGGGTGAGCAGTACTTC.

The rearrangement links TRBV18 to TRBJ2-6, with a tentative D call TRBD1 (6 bases). V shed 1 base and J shed 2 bases, with 15 bases lying between them. Germline V gene data show CDR1 as KGHSH and CDR2 as LQKENI. The CDR3 is 18 residues long. The CDR3 region has the DNA TGTGCCAGCTCACCACGTCAGGGGAGAGCGACTGGGGCCAACGTCCTGACTTTC. Amino acid sequence: CASSPRQGRATGANVLTF.

The chain uses TRBV7-3 and TRBJ2-1; D is perhaps TRBD2 (6 bases). The CDR3 consists of 15 residues. Trimming cost V 1 base and J 7 bases, with 14 bases left between them. Germline V gene data show CDR1 as SGHTA and CDR2 as FQGTGA. CDR3 in DNA: TGTGCCAGCAGCTTAAACGGGCCGGGGAGGAATGAGCAGTTCTTC. It encodes CASSLNGPGRNEQFF. Variable domain in full (rest from reference TRBV7-3 and TRBJ2-1): GAGVSQTPSNKVTEKGKYVELRCDPISGHTALYWYRQSLGQGPEFLIYFQGTGAADDSGLPNDRFFAVRPEGSVSTLKIQRTERGDSAVYLCASSLNGPGRNEQFFGPGTRLTVL.

CDR3 amino acids: CASSLSTVYTDTQYF. In DNA, the CDR3 is TGTGCCAGCAGCTTGTCTACAGTTTACACAGATACGCAGTATTTT. The rearrangement links TRBV5-4 to TRBJ2-3; D call uncertain. V gave up 1 base and J gave up 2 bases, with 11 bases separating them. Per the germline V gene, CDR1 is SGHNT and CDR2 is YYREEE (reference sequence). There are 15 residues in the CDR3.

This clone appeared once. The chain combines TRBV2 with TRBJ1-4; TRBD1 might be the D (5 bases). V was pared by 6 bases and J by 0 bases, with 11 bases between. The CDR3 sequence is 15 residues long. Germline values: CDR1 SNHLY, CDR2 FYNNEI. The CDR3 region has the DNA TGTGCCAGCAGGTGGACACAAGCAACTAATGAAAAACTGTTTTTT. Translated, it gives CASRWTQATNEKLFF.

This clone has just one count. This chain uses TRBV5-5 with TRBJ1-5; 10 bases are a match to TRBD1. Germline values: CDR1 SGHKS, CDR2 YYEKEE (reference sequence). CDR3 length equals 16 residues. The V gene end was trimmed by 4 bases and the J gene end by 6 bases; junction bases not matched to a gene: 10. The DNA for the CDR3 is TGTGCCAGCAGCCCCGCTCTGACAGGGGGCGGTCAGCCCCAGCATTTT. Amino acids: CASSPALTGGGQPQHF.